This TCR beta chain emerged from a study of technical replicates of blood from four donors. Libraries were prepared by immunoSEQ multiplex PCR; TCRdb keeps only in-frame clonotypes and omits some of them. The sample includes about 61,000 clones, around 97% of them seen just once. Trimming stripped 0 bases from V and 8 bases from J, with 7 bases between. Germline V gene data show CDR1 as MGHRA and CDR2 as YSYEKL. The CDR3 is made up of 12 amino acids. The clonotype was recovered from a human donor in good health. The source material was T cells isolated from PBMCs. V usage is TRBV4-1 and J usage is TRBJ1-1, with D unclear. CDR3 DNA sequence: TGCGCCAGCAGCCAAGAAGAGAGGGAAGCTTTCTTT. Its translation is CASSQEEREAFF.